A selection of T cell receptor beta chains follows, all from one sample in a study of tumor-infiltrating lymphocytes in primary liver carcinoma. TCRdb redid the calling of the multiplex PCR reads with MiXCR, one entry per CDR3 protein. Of fewer than 85,000 distinct CDR3 sequences detected, approximately 69% appear once; the ten largest clones hold about 28%. The sample comprised tumor-adjacent normal liver tissue. These receptors all stem from a man aged 40-49 years with primary liver carcinoma and hepatitis B virus infection. The CDR3 runs from the conserved cysteine through the conserved F or W. Fields, in order: D gene, V gene, clone size, J gene, CDR3 DNA, CDR3 protein. The D gene is left open where the match is weak. Only some rows state a clone size, as once, few, many or a class for expanded clones.

D gene: NA; V gene: TRBV6-5; clone size: NA; J gene: TRBJ2-4; CDR3 DNA: TGTGCTTGCAGTTCCAGGGCGGCCGGCAAAAACATTGAGTACTTC; CDR3 protein: CACSSRAAGKNIEYF
D gene: NA; V gene: TRBV18; clone size: NA; J gene: TRBJ1-5; CDR3 DNA: TGTGCCAGCTCCTCAGGAGGGAGCAATCAGCCCCAGCATTTT; CDR3 protein: CASSSGGSNQPQHF
D gene: NA; V gene: TRBV7-9; clone size: NA; J gene: TRBJ2-2; CDR3 DNA: TGTGCCAGCAGCCCGATTCGAGTCACCGGGGAGCCGTTTTTT; CDR3 protein: CASSPIRVTGEPFF
D gene: NA; V gene: TRBV5-6; clone size: NA; J gene: TRBJ2-2; CDR3 DNA: TGTGCCAGCATCTCCGGGACATGGGTGACTGGGGAGCTGTTTTTT; CDR3 protein: CASISGTWVTGELFF
D gene: NA; V gene: TRBV10-1; clone size: NA; J gene: TRBJ2-3; CDR3 DNA: TGCGCCAGCAGTGATCCGGGAGTTGGTACAGATACGGAGTATTTT; CDR3 protein: CASSDPGVGTDTEYF
D gene: TRBD1; V gene: TRBV4-3; clone size: few; J gene: TRBJ2-7; CDR3 DNA: TGCGCCAGCAGCCAAGAACCAGGGGGCTCCTACGAGCGGTACTTC; CDR3 protein: CASSQEPGGSYERYF
D gene: TRBD2; V gene: TRBV29-1; clone size: NA; J gene: TRBJ2-2; CDR3 DNA: TGCAGCGTTGAAGAAGGCGGGGGAACCGGGGAGCTGTTTTTT; CDR3 protein: CSVEEGGGTGELFF
D gene: NA; V gene: TRBV4-3; clone size: NA; J gene: TRBJ2-1; CDR3 DNA: TGCGTCAGCAGCCCAAGGGGGGGGTCGGTTAATGACCAATCCTTC; CDR3 protein: CVSSPRGGSVNDQSF
D gene: NA; V gene: TRBV29-1; clone size: NA; J gene: TRBJ2-7; CDR3 DNA: TGCAGCGTTGGAGACGGACCGCATACCGAGCAGTACTTC; CDR3 protein: CSVGDGPHTEQYF
D gene: NA; V gene: TRBV12-3/TRBV12-4; clone size: NA; J gene: TRBJ1-2; CDR3 DNA: TGTGCCAGGAGTTTAGAACCGACAAGTTATGGCTACACCTTC; CDR3 protein: CARSLEPTSYGYTF
D gene: TRBD1; V gene: TRBV6-5; clone size: NA; J gene: TRBJ2-7; CDR3 DNA: TGTGCCAGCATGGGGACAGGCGGGTACGAGCAGTACTTC; CDR3 protein: CASMGTGGYEQYF